This T cell receptor beta chain emerged from a study of human T cells and chemical hapten exposure. This CDR3 spans 18 amino acids. Unmatched junction bases numbered 17, after V lost 4 bases and J lost 5 bases. CDR1 MDHEN and CDR2 SYDVKM come from the germline V gene. This clonotype was detected ten times or more. Its antigen is unidentified. Whole-study findings and limits: With DPC sensitization, TCRs exceeding 1 in 1000 frequency showed no change.

The time point: patch test 2, 6 weeks after DPC sensitization. The treatment is: therapeutic diphenylcyclopropenone sensitization with weekly scalp DPC. TCRdb passed the RACE reads through MiXCR, listing each CDR3 protein once. The table shows some 350,000 distinct CDR3 sequences, with about 6.9% occurring only once. The sequences come from whole blood, collected in connection with sensitization to the hapten diphenylcyclopropenone (DPC). V usage is TRBV28 and J usage is TRBJ1-5, with 7 bases aligning to TRBD1. This clonotype originated in a woman between 18 and 29 years old with alopecia areata. Some clones in this sample may be carry-over from other donors' samples. CDR3 coding DNA: TGTGCCAGCAGTTCACCCGCCTTACGAAGACAGGGTGATCAGCCCCAGCATTTT. Translation gives CASSSPALRRQGDQPQHF.